This T cell receptor (beta chain) originates from a study of technical replicates of blood from a few donors. The junction had 5 bases not matched to a gene; V was cut back by 1 base and J by 7 bases. Germline-derived CDR1 and CDR2 are LNHNV and YYDKDF (reference sequence). The CDR3 loop spans 15 amino acids. Assay used: immunoSEQ multiplex PCR; TCRdb lists only in-frame clones, some missing. The sample holds 14,000 or so clones, approximately 88% seen once. This TCR came from a human donor in good health. The sequencing sample was made of PBMCs. The chain employs TRBV15 and TRBJ2-7, with 12 bases matching TRBD1. CDR3 nucleotide sequence: TGTGCCACCAGCAGAGGGGGACAGGGGGCTGAAGAGCAGTACTTC. It yields the protein CATSRGGQGAEEQYF.